This note documents a single T cell receptor (beta chain) sequence. The sample is drawn from a study of blood T cell repertoires in COVID-19. Trimming shortened V by 4 bases and J by 9 bases, and 12 bases separated the two germline ends. This CDR3 contains 13 residues. From germline, CDR1 is SGHAT and CDR2 FQNNGV. Recruitment covered about two dozen US areas and drew participants whose ages spanned roughly 18 to 89 years. Categorization into cohorts depended on clinical history that participants reported. The recovered donors of Cohort 3 showed two negative PCRs, clearance, or symptom resolution. How the authors handled the data: Reference gene primer amplification yielded estimated nucleated cell counts. Measured with immunoSEQ multiplex PCR; TCRdb has only the in-frame clones, and not every one. V and J calls and clone size come straight from that table; D and trimming were deduced from the DNA. The sample shows under 300,000 clones, around 90% of them seen only once.

The sequence was obtained from a woman younger than 35 who had recovered from COVID-19. The sequenced sample was PBMCs or T cells enriched from blood (not recorded which). This chain links TRBV11-2 with TRBJ2-2, with D maybe TRBD2 (6 bases). The CDR3 coding sequence is TGTGCCAGCAGCTGGGACTGGTCTCGGGAGCTGTTTTTT. Protein product: CASSWDWSRELFF.